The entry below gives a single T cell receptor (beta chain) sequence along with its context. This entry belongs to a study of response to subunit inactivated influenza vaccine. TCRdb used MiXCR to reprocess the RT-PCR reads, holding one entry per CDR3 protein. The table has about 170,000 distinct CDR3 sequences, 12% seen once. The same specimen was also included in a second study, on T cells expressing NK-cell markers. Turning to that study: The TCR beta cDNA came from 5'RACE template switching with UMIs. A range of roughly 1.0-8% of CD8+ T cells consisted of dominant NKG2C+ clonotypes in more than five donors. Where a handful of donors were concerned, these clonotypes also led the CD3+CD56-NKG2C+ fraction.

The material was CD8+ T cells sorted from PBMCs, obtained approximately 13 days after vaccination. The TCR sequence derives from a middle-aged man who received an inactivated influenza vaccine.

The DNA of the CDR3 is TGTGCCAGCAGCTTGGTTAGGACAGTTTCCTACAATGAGCAGTTCTTC. Amino acid sequence: CASSLVRTVSYNEQFF. The rearrangement joins TRBV5-5 to TRBJ2-1, with D tentatively TRBD1 (6 bases). The V and J ends lost 0 bases and 1 base respectively, with 11 bases between them. CDR3 length: 16 amino acids. Germline V lookup: CDR1 SGHKS, CDR2 YYEKEE (reference sequence).